The TCR beta chain described here comes from a study of blood T cell repertoires in COVID-19. Germline CDR1 and CDR2: LNHNV and YYDKDF (reference sequence). Trimming pared 8 bases from V and 0 bases from J, leaving 11 bases between. The CDR3 extends over 14 amino acids. The method was immunoSEQ multiplex PCR; TCRdb's version includes in-frame clones alone and lacks a portion of them. The sample has roughly 260,000 clones, 87% seen once. This receptor was identified in a woman between 45 and 60 years old who had recovered from COVID-19. This chain links TRBV15 with TRBJ1-5; no reliable D call. Material for sequencing was peripheral blood. This CDR3 is CATYLGNSNQPQHF. As DNA, the CDR3 is TGTGCCACCTATCTCGGGAATAGCAATCAGCCCCAGCATTTT.